These T cell receptor beta chains were read from a single sample in a study of cytomegalovirus exposure and HLA in healthy donors. Repertoires were generated with immunoSEQ multiplex PCR, while TCRdb's copy carries only in-frame clones and drops some. The table lists about 140,000 clones, 77% of them singletons. The material sequenced was PBMCs. Source of these receptors: a female donor in good health and CMV-seronegative. Both conserved end residues are part of each CDR3.

v_gene,j_gene,CDR3aa
TRBV19,TRBJ2-5,CASATSGGIIQETQYF
TRBV28,TRBJ1-2,CASSSLQRGFIYGYTF
TRBV6-5,TRBJ1-5,CASSDRGPNQPQHF
TRBV19,TRBJ1-1,CASSRMIGTEGHGRTEAFF
TRBV5-6,TRBJ2-7,CASSHPSESSYEQYF
TRBV4-1,TRBJ2-1,CASSQLAGEDADEQFF
TRBV2,TRBJ2-1,CASSEIWGQGLDEQFF
TRBV6-1,TRBJ2-7,CASSDPGQGFNEQYF
TRBV6-1,TRBJ2-7,CASRRVGISYEQYF
TRBV29-1,TRBJ2-5,CSVQRSETQYF
TRBV6-5,TRBJ2-7,CASGSYEQYF
TRBV11-2,TRBJ2-4,CASSLAQTLAKNIQYF
TRBV5-6,TRBJ1-1,CASSLSRDRRRNTEAFF
TRBV2,TRBJ2-2,CASSPRETGELFF
TRBV19,TRBJ2-7,CASSILAGGNEQYF
TRBV28,TRBJ2-1,CASSGSSRSSYNEQFF
TRBV18,TRBJ1-1,CASSPMMTVHEAFF
TRBV7-2,TRBJ2-7,CASSFKRGFYEQYF
TRBV7-7,TRBJ1-1,CASSLHRGQEAFF
TRBV2,TRBJ1-5,CASSEVNVGGPPHQPQHF
TRBV18,TRBJ2-2,CASSTEGTGELFF
TRBV10-3,TRBJ1-1,CAISESWGRDTEAFF
TRBV5-1,-,CASSLFRTANYEQYF
TRBV18,TRBJ1-2,CASSPTDNGIDYGYTF
TRBV5-6,TRBJ2-1,CASSEGTGAFYNEQFF
TRBV28,TRBJ1-1,CASSFEGNTEAFF
TRBV11-3,TRBJ2-1,CASSLVAGALYNEQFF
TRBV15,TRBJ2-1,CATSRASTFEQFF
TRBV10-3,TRBJ1-2,CAIKGEGTNYGYTF